This is a list of T cell receptor beta chains from one sample in a study of response to subunit inactivated influenza vaccine. A single record per CDR3 protein comes from TCRdb applying MiXCR to the RT-PCR reads. The data contain hundreds of thousands of distinct CDR3 sequences, 21% of them seen just once; the ten biggest clones take up 10% to 13%. The sample consisted of PBMCs from blood, taken approximately 20 months after vaccination. The receptors shown here come from a man between 50 and 75 years old who received an inactivated influenza vaccine. Each CDR3 is given with its conserved first and last residue. D genes are given only for firm matches. Where a row states a size, it is once, few, many or the class of an expanded clone; other rows omit it.

clone size: few
CDR3 length: 15
J gene: TRBJ2-5
D gene: .
V gene: TRBV7-9
CDR3 DNA: TGTGCCAGCAACGATCCCCGGGGGAAAGGAGAGACCCAGTACTTC
CDR3 protein: CASNDPRGKGETQYF

clone size: .
CDR3 length: 18
J gene: TRBJ1-5
D gene: .
V gene: TRBV21-1
CDR3 DNA: TGTGCCAGCAGCAAAGGGGGCACAGGCAAATATAGCAATCAGCCCCAGCATTTT
CDR3 protein: CASSKGGTGKYSNQPQHF

clone size: .
CDR3 length: 15
J gene: TRBJ2-7
D gene: TRBD1
V gene: TRBV30
CDR3 DNA: TGTGCCTGGAGTGTAAGGGGGCAGTATACTGACGAGCAGTACTTC
CDR3 protein: CAWSVRGQYTDEQYF

clone size: .
CDR3 length: 13
J gene: TRBJ1-1
D gene: .
V gene: TRBV29-1
CDR3 DNA: TGCAGTGGGGGCAGAAACTTGAACACTGAAGCTTTCTTT
CDR3 protein: CSGGRNLNTEAFF

clone size: few
CDR3 length: 14
J gene: TRBJ2-5
D gene: .
V gene: TRBV6-1
CDR3 DNA: TGTGCCAGCCGTAGTCGGCAGAGTCAAGAGACCCAGTACTTC
CDR3 protein: CASRSRQSQETQYF

clone size: many
CDR3 length: 15
J gene: TRBJ2-1
D gene: TRBD2
V gene: TRBV24-1
CDR3 DNA: TGTGCCACCAGTGCCCGCCTAGCGGGGGACAATGAGCAGTTCTTC
CDR3 protein: CATSARLAGDNEQFF

clone size: .
CDR3 length: 15
J gene: TRBJ2-2
D gene: .
V gene: TRBV2
CDR3 DNA: TGTGCCAGCATTAATGGCCCTACGAACACCGGGGAGCTGTTTTTT
CDR3 protein: CASINGPTNTGELFF

clone size: .
CDR3 length: 15
J gene: TRBJ1-2
D gene: .
V gene: TRBV27
CDR3 DNA: TGTGCCAGCAGTTTAGCCCGGGGACTCTTCTATGGCTACACCTTC
CDR3 protein: CASSLARGLFYGYTF

clone size: few
CDR3 length: 15
J gene: TRBJ2-5
D gene: .
V gene: TRBV19
CDR3 DNA: TGTGCCAGCCGCTCGACCGGTATGAGTTGGGAGACCCAGTACTTC
CDR3 protein: CASRSTGMSWETQYF

clone size: .
CDR3 length: 14
J gene: TRBJ2-7
D gene: .
V gene: TRBV7-2
CDR3 DNA: TGTGCCAGCAGCTTACGTGAGTTAGCCTACGAGCAGTACTTC
CDR3 protein: CASSLRELAYEQYF

clone size: .
CDR3 length: 13
J gene: TRBJ2-2
D gene: TRBD1
V gene: TRBV4-2
CDR3 DNA: TGTGCCAGCAGCCAGACAGGGACCGGGGAGCTGTTTTTT
CDR3 protein: CASSQTGTGELFF

clone size: .
CDR3 length: 18
J gene: TRBJ2-5
D gene: TRBD2
V gene: TRBV5-1
CDR3 DNA: TGCGCCAGCTCGTCAGGGTCGTCCGGGACTAGCGGAAAAGAGACCCAGTACTTC
CDR3 protein: CASSSGSSGTSGKETQYF

clone size: many
CDR3 length: 14
J gene: TRBJ1-1
D gene: TRBD1
V gene: TRBV27
CDR3 DNA: TGTGCCAGCAGAGGGACAGGGATGAACACTGAAGCTTTCTTT
CDR3 protein: CASRGTGMNTEAFF

clone size: .
CDR3 length: 15
J gene: TRBJ2-2
D gene: TRBD2
V gene: TRBV4-3
CDR3 DNA: TGCGCCAGCAGCCAGGGACTAGAGAACACCGGGGAGCTGTTTTTT
CDR3 protein: CASSQGLENTGELFF

clone size: .
CDR3 length: 18
J gene: TRBJ1-6
D gene: .
V gene: TRBV27
CDR3 DNA: TGTGCCAGCAGTTTAACACGGGTTTTTGGGACCTATAATTCACCCCTCCACTTT
CDR3 protein: CASSLTRVFGTYNSPLHF

clone size: .
CDR3 length: 17
J gene: TRBJ1-1
D gene: .
V gene: TRBV7-8
CDR3 DNA: TGTGCCAGCAGCTTAAGGCTACAGGGACGTGGGAACACTGAAGCTTTCTTT
CDR3 protein: CASSLRLQGRGNTEAFF

clone size: .
CDR3 length: 11
J gene: TRBJ2-1
D gene: .
V gene: TRBV29-1
CDR3 DNA: TGCAGCGTTGAATCCGGGCTTAAGCAGTTCTTC
CDR3 protein: CSVESGLKQFF

clone size: many
CDR3 length: 13
J gene: TRBJ1-2
D gene: TRBD1
V gene: TRBV10-3
CDR3 DNA: TGTGCCATAAACTCAGGGGGCGACTATGGCTACACCTTC
CDR3 protein: CAINSGGDYGYTF

clone size: .
CDR3 length: 14
J gene: TRBJ2-2
D gene: .
V gene: TRBV12-3/TRBV12-4
CDR3 DNA: TGTGCCAGCCGCCGGCTAGCGAGCACCGGGGAGCTGTTTTTT
CDR3 protein: CASRRLASTGELFF

clone size: many
CDR3 length: 13
J gene: TRBJ1-3
D gene: .
V gene: TRBV18
CDR3 DNA: TGTGCCAGCTCACCAGAAGGGGGAAACACCATATATTTT
CDR3 protein: CASSPEGGNTIYF

clone size: .
CDR3 length: 16
J gene: TRBJ1-2
D gene: .
V gene: TRBV4-2
CDR3 DNA: TGTGCCAGCAGCCAAGATTTAATCTCACAGGTCTATGGCTACACCTTC
CDR3 protein: CASSQDLISQVYGYTF

clone size: few
CDR3 length: 16
J gene: TRBJ2-3
D gene: TRBD2
V gene: TRBV10-2
CDR3 DNA: TGCGCCAGCTGCAACTCTCGACTAGCGGGGGGTGTTACGCAGTATTTT
CDR3 protein: CASCNSRLAGGVTQYF

clone size: many
CDR3 length: 14
J gene: TRBJ1-2
D gene: .
V gene: TRBV5-6
CDR3 DNA: TGTGCCAGCAGCCGGGAGGGGTCAAACTATGGCTACACCTTC
CDR3 protein: CASSREGSNYGYTF

clone size: many
CDR3 length: 14
J gene: TRBJ1-1
D gene: .
V gene: TRBV4-2
CDR3 DNA: TGTGCCAGCAGCCAGGCGACAGGGAACACTGAAGCTTTCTTT
CDR3 protein: CASSQATGNTEAFF

clone size: few
CDR3 length: 18
J gene: TRBJ1-1
D gene: .
V gene: TRBV4-1
CDR3 DNA: TGCGCCAGCAGCCCGGGGGGGGGGCTGGGTCGGGTGAACACTGAAGCTTTCTTT
CDR3 protein: CASSPGGGLGRVNTEAFF

clone size: many
CDR3 length: 15
J gene: TRBJ2-3
D gene: TRBD1
V gene: TRBV15
CDR3 DNA: TGTGCCACCAGCAGCCAGGGGGCCCCCACAGATACGCAGTATTTT
CDR3 protein: CATSSQGAPTDTQYF

clone size: many
CDR3 length: 13
J gene: TRBJ1-2
D gene: .
V gene: TRBV3-1
CDR3 DNA: TGTGCCAGCAGCCAAGGAAGGGGCCTTGGCTACACCTTC
CDR3 protein: CASSQGRGLGYTF

clone size: few
CDR3 length: 16
J gene: TRBJ2-1
D gene: .
V gene: TRBV12-3/TRBV12-4
CDR3 DNA: TGTGCCAGCAGTCCCCGACTAGGCGAGGCGCGAAATGAGCAGTTCTTC
CDR3 protein: CASSPRLGEARNEQFF

clone size: .
CDR3 length: 16
J gene: TRBJ2-3
D gene: .
V gene: TRBV27
CDR3 DNA: TGTGCCAGCAGACGGGGACACTCGTCGCTCACAGATACGCAGTATTTT
CDR3 protein: CASRRGHSSLTDTQYF

clone size: .
CDR3 length: 15
J gene: TRBJ2-2
D gene: .
V gene: TRBV4-1
CDR3 DNA: TGCGCCAGCAGCCAAGGACACAGGAACACCGGGGAGCTGTTTTTT
CDR3 protein: CASSQGHRNTGELFF

clone size: .
CDR3 length: 13
J gene: TRBJ1-2
D gene: .
V gene: TRBV28
CDR3 DNA: TGTGCCACCGTCATCGGGCAGAACTATGGCTACACCTTC
CDR3 protein: CATVIGQNYGYTF

clone size: .
CDR3 length: 16
J gene: TRBJ2-2
D gene: .
V gene: TRBV4-3
CDR3 DNA: TGCGCCAGCAGCCAAGATAGGGGGACGATGGCCGGGGAGCTGTTTTTT
CDR3 protein: CASSQDRGTMAGELFF

clone size: many
CDR3 length: 11
J gene: TRBJ2-5
D gene: .
V gene: TRBV4-2
CDR3 DNA: TGTGCCAGCTCGTACCAAGAGACCCAGTACTTC
CDR3 protein: CASSYQETQYF

clone size: .
CDR3 length: 12
J gene: TRBJ2-1
D gene: TRBD1
V gene: TRBV30
CDR3 DNA: TGTGCCTGGAGTTCGGACAGGGTTGAGCAGTTCTTC
CDR3 protein: CAWSSDRVEQFF

clone size: .
CDR3 length: 15
J gene: TRBJ2-3
D gene: .
V gene: TRBV15
CDR3 DNA: TGTGCCACCAGCAGAGGCGCAGGACCCCGAAATACGCAGTATTTT
CDR3 protein: CATSRGAGPRNTQYF

clone size: few
CDR3 length: 18
J gene: TRBJ2-3
D gene: TRBD2
V gene: TRBV12-3/TRBV12-4
CDR3 DNA: TGTGCCAGCAGTCCCCACCCCTATGGCGGGAGTGTAACAGATACGCAGTATTTT
CDR3 protein: CASSPHPYGGSVTDTQYF

clone size: once
CDR3 length: 11
J gene: TRBJ2-7
D gene: .
V gene: TRBV5-1
CDR3 DNA: TGCGCCAGCAGCTCTATGGGGGAGCAGTACTTT
CDR3 protein: CASSSMGEQYF

clone size: few
CDR3 length: 14
J gene: TRBJ2-7
D gene: .
V gene: TRBV10-3
CDR3 DNA: TGTGCCATCAGTGGGGCAGAAACTGCCTACGAGCAGTACTTC
CDR3 protein: CAISGAETAYEQYF

clone size: few
CDR3 length: 15
J gene: TRBJ2-7
D gene: TRBD2
V gene: TRBV20-1
CDR3 DNA: TGCAGTGCTGGGGGGAGCGGGAGGCCCTCCTACGAGCAGTACTTC
CDR3 protein: CSAGGSGRPSYEQYF

clone size: .
CDR3 length: 15
J gene: TRBJ1-1
D gene: .
V gene: TRBV10-3
CDR3 DNA: TGTGCCATCAGTCTTCATCAGGAGATGAACACTGAAGCTTTCTTT
CDR3 protein: CAISLHQEMNTEAFF

clone size: many
CDR3 length: 13
J gene: TRBJ1-6
D gene: .
V gene: TRBV5-1
CDR3 DNA: TGCGCCAGCAGCTTGGGGGAAGAATCACCCCTCCACTTT
CDR3 protein: CASSLGEESPLHF

clone size: .
CDR3 length: 15
J gene: TRBJ1-5
D gene: TRBD1
V gene: TRBV28
CDR3 DNA: TGTGCCAGCAGTTCCCAGGACAGGGGGGGTCAGCCCCAGCATTTT
CDR3 protein: CASSSQDRGGQPQHF

clone size: once
CDR3 length: 15
J gene: TRBJ2-1
D gene: TRBD2
V gene: TRBV6-1
CDR3 DNA: TGTGCCAGCAGAAAGACTAGCGGGAGGTACAATGAGCAGTTCTTC
CDR3 protein: CASRKTSGRYNEQFF

clone size: few
CDR3 length: 12
J gene: TRBJ1-1
D gene: TRBD1
V gene: TRBV29-1
CDR3 DNA: TGCAGCGTCCGTCGACAGGGTCCTGAAGCTTTCTTT
CDR3 protein: CSVRRQGPEAFF

clone size: few
CDR3 length: 15
J gene: TRBJ1-3
D gene: .
V gene: TRBV14
CDR3 DNA: TGTGCCAGCAGCCAACTGACCGTTTCTGGAAACACCATATATTTT
CDR3 protein: CASSQLTVSGNTIYF

clone size: few
CDR3 length: 14
J gene: TRBJ2-2
D gene: TRBD1
V gene: TRBV20-1
CDR3 DNA: TGCAGTGCTAGAACAGGGGGCTACGCCGGGGAGCTGTTTTTT
CDR3 protein: CSARTGGYAGELFF

clone size: .
CDR3 length: 15
J gene: TRBJ2-1
D gene: TRBD2
V gene: TRBV9
CDR3 DNA: TGTGCCAGCAGCGTAGTGCCGGGGGGCTACAATGAGCAGTTCTTC
CDR3 protein: CASSVVPGGYNEQFF

clone size: few
CDR3 length: 19
J gene: TRBJ2-2
D gene: TRBD2
V gene: TRBV11-2
CDR3 DNA: TGTGCCAGCAGCTTAGTATGGACTAGCGGGGGGATTATCACCGGGGAGCTGTTTTTT
CDR3 protein: CASSLVWTSGGIITGELFF

clone size: few
CDR3 length: 14
J gene: TRBJ1-6
D gene: .
V gene: TRBV7-6
CDR3 DNA: TGTGCCAGCAGCTTACCAGGGTCCAATTCACCCCTCCACTTT
CDR3 protein: CASSLPGSNSPLHF

clone size: .
CDR3 length: 12
J gene: TRBJ2-7
D gene: .
V gene: TRBV6-2/TRBV6-3
CDR3 DNA: TGTGCCAGCAGTTCTACAGGGAGGGAGCAGTACTTC
CDR3 protein: CASSSTGREQYF

clone size: many
CDR3 length: 13
J gene: TRBJ1-5
D gene: .
V gene: TRBV4-1
CDR3 DNA: TGCGCCAGCAGTCTAGGGTTGGATCAGCCCCAGCATTTT
CDR3 protein: CASSLGLDQPQHF

clone size: many
CDR3 length: 16
J gene: TRBJ1-2
D gene: .
V gene: TRBV6-5
CDR3 DNA: TGTGCCAGCAGTTCACTCCAGGCCGTAGGGGGCTATGGCTACACCTTC
CDR3 protein: CASSSLQAVGGYGYTF

clone size: few
CDR3 length: 14
J gene: TRBJ2-7
D gene: .
V gene: TRBV12-3/TRBV12-4
CDR3 DNA: TGTGCCAGCAGTTTCGGCCGGAACAACTACGAGCAGTACTTC
CDR3 protein: CASSFGRNNYEQYF

clone size: .
CDR3 length: 13
J gene: TRBJ2-7
D gene: .
V gene: TRBV7-3
CDR3 DNA: TGTGCCAGCAGCTTAACAGCGATGGGCGAGCAGTACTTC
CDR3 protein: CASSLTAMGEQYF

clone size: .
CDR3 length: 15
J gene: TRBJ1-5
D gene: .
V gene: TRBV19
CDR3 DNA: TGTGCCAGTAGTATTCTCCGGGGACGGAGTCAGCCCCAGCATTTT
CDR3 protein: CASSILRGRSQPQHF